This T cell receptor (beta chain) is from a study of human T cells and chemical hapten exposure. The CDR3 is made up of 13 amino acids. V lost 5 bases to trimming and J lost 2 bases, with 12 bases between them. The germline V gene has CDR1 DFQATT and CDR2 SNEGSKA (reference sequence). Time point in this sample: pre-sensitization, week 0. Documented treatment: therapeutic diphenylcyclopropenone sensitization with weekly scalp DPC. Whole-study results and caveats: After DPC sensitization, TCRs above 1 in 1000 frequency showed no change.

TCRdb independently ran MiXCR on the RACE reads; one entry per CDR3 protein. The sample gives about 290,000 distinct CDR3 sequences, roughly 7.7% of which show up once; more than 0.95% is in the top ten. This clonotype has just a few counts. The antigen remains undetermined. The sample here was whole blood, taken in connection with sensitization to the hapten diphenylcyclopropenone (DPC). This receptor was identified in a man aged 18 to 30 with alopecia areata. Some clones in this sample may be carry-over from other donors' samples. The chain couples TRBV20-1 to TRBJ1-1, with TRBD1 as a possible D gene (5 bases). This chain's CDR3 is CSARSQGNTEAFF. The CDR3, as DNA: TGCAGTGCTCGATCTCAGGGAAACACTGAAGCTTTCTTT.